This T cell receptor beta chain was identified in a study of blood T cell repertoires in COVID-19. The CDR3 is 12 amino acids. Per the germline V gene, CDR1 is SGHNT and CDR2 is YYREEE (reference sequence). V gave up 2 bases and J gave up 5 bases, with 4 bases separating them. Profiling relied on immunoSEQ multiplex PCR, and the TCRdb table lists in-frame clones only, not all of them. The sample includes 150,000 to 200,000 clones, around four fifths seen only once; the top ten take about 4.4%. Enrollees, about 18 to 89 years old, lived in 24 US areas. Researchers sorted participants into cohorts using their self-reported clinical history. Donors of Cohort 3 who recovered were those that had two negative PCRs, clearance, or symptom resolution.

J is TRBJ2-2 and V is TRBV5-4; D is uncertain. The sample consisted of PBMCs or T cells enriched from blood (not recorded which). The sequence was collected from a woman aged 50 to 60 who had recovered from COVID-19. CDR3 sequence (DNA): TGTGCCAGCAGCTTCATTACCGGGGAGCTGTTTTTT. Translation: CASSFITGELFF.